The next 23 T cell receptor beta chains were all read from a single sample in a study of blood T cell repertoires in COVID-19. Sequencing used immunoSEQ multiplex PCR; TCRdb keeps in-frame clones, though not all of them. The sample shows about 530,000 clones, about 89% of them seen only once. Source material: peripheral blood. Receptors were obtained from a woman aged 50 to 60 with COVID-19, enrolled during active disease.

This rearrangement joins TRBV5-1 to TRBJ2-1, with TRBD2 as a possible D gene (5 bases). Germline CDR1 reads SGHRS; CDR2 reads YFSETQ. The CDR3 covers 18 residues. The V end lost 4 bases, the J end lost 0 bases, and 20 bases lay between the germline ends. CDR3 bases: TGCGCCAGCAGCGCATGGCCTGGCGGGCCGAGCTCCTACAATGAGCAGTTCTTC. This gives the protein CASSAWPGGPSSYNEQFF.

In nucleotides, the CDR3 is TGTGCCAGCAGTCCCCGGGACAGAAATCAGCCCCAGCATTTT. This codes for CASSPRDRNQPQHF. J is TRBJ1-5 and V is TRBV2; the match to TRBD1 covers 7 bases. CDR1 and CDR2 from the germline V gene are SNHLY and FYNNEI. J gave up 4 bases and V 5 bases, and 5 bases lay outside the gene matches. CDR3 length equals 14 residues.

The chain uses TRBV4-1 and TRBJ2-1, with 9 bases lining up with TRBD2. V was clipped by 5 bases and J by 2 bases; unmatched bases: 7. This CDR3 has 16 amino acids. CDR1 is MGHRA, CDR2 YSYEKL, per germline. This chain's CDR3 is CASSAPSGDTYNEQFF. The CDR3 DNA follows: TGCGCCAGCAGCGCCCCTAGCGGGGACACCTACAATGAGCAGTTCTTC.

The CDR3 loop is CASTWQEGANSPLHF. The CDR3 nucleotides read TGTGCCAGCACGTGGCAGGAGGGTGCGAATTCACCCCTCCACTTT. This rearrangement joins TRBV6-5 to TRBJ1-6; D is unresolved. Germline V lookup: CDR1 MNHEY, CDR2 SVGAGI. V was pared by 7 bases and J by 7 bases, with 17 bases between. This CDR3 spans 15 amino acids.

This chain uses TRBV24-1 with TRBJ1-2, with D maybe TRBD1 (5 bases). The CDR3 runs to 14 residues. CDR1 KGHDR and CDR2 SFDVKD come from the germline V gene. The V end was cut by 8 bases, the J end by 4 bases, with 16 bases between. Here the CDR3 DNA reads TGTGCCACCATGGTACTCAGGGTAAGCTATGGCTACACCTTC. Encoded protein: CATMVLRVSYGYTF.

The J gene is TRBJ2-7, the V gene TRBV11-3; 9 bases are shared with TRBD2. The CDR3 totals 13 residues. With 3 bases clipped from V and 7 bases from J, the junction kept 4 bases outside the gene matches. CDR1 is SGHNT and CDR2 is YENEEA in the germline V gene. The CDR3 DNA is TGTGCCAGCAGCTTTAATGCGGGGGGGGAGCAGTACTTC. Translating it yields CASSFNAGGEQYF.

This clone was seen only once. This chain joins TRBV30 and TRBJ1-2; a weak D match, TRBD1 (5 bases). The V gene's germline CDR1 is GTSNPN and CDR2 SVGIG (reference sequence). V lost 0 bases, J lost 0 bases, and 17 bases lay in between. CDR3 size: 17 residues. CDR3 in amino acids: CAWSVLKGDFSNYGYTF. The CDR3 DNA is TGTGCCTGGAGTGTACTGAAAGGGGACTTTTCTAACTATGGCTACACCTTC.

The rearrangement joins TRBV5-1 to TRBJ2-5; the match to TRBD1 covers 8 bases. The germline CDR1 and CDR2 sequences are SGHRS and YFSETQ. V lost 2 bases and J lost 3; bases outside the gene matches: 6. This CDR3 is built from 15 residues. Here the CDR3 reads CASSFQGATEETQYF. CDR3 coding DNA: TGCGCCAGCAGCTTTCAGGGGGCCACTGAAGAGACCCAGTACTTC.

V gene TRBV19 combines with J gene TRBJ2-1; the match to TRBD1 covers 7 bases. V lost 3 bases to trimming and J lost 3 bases; unmatched junction nucleotides: 8. CDR1 and CDR2 from the germline V gene are LNHDA and SQIVND (reference sequence). This CDR3 is built from 16 residues. CDR3 sequence (DNA): TGTGCCAGTAGTATCCCCCGACAGGGCGGCTACAATGAGCAGTTCTTC. Protein: CASSIPRQGGYNEQFF. Complete variable domain (other parts from reference TRBV19 and TRBJ2-1): DGGITQSPKYLFRKEGQNVTLSCEQNLNHDAMYWYRQDPGQGLRLIYYSQIVNDFQKGDIAEGYSVSREKKESFPLTVTSAQKNPTAFYLCASSIPRQGGYNEQFFGPGTRLTVL.

The table lists this clone with a count of one. The chain uses TRBV7-8 and TRBJ1-4; 9 positions agree with TRBD1. Germline loops: CDR1 SGHVS, CDR2 FQNEAQ. CDR3 length: 17 amino acids. Germline trimming cut 0 bases from V and 7 bases from J; bases unmatched to any gene: 9. CDR3 bases: TGTGCCAGCAGCTTAGCGGGACAGGGTCTCTCCAGTGAAAAACTGTTTTTT. This encodes CASSLAGQGLSSEKLFF. Full variable domain (rest looked up from reference TRBV7-8 and TRBJ1-4): GAGVSQSPRYKVAKRGQDVALRCDPISGHVSLFWYQQALGQGPEFLTYFQNEAQLDKSGLPSDRFFAERPEGSVSTLKIQRTQQEDSAVYLCASSLAGQGLSSEKLFFGSGTQLSVL.

The chain has TRBV6-5 and TRBJ1-2; D gene uncertain. Trimming pared 6 bases from V and 6 bases from J, leaving 14 bases between. The CDR3 loop spans 13 amino acids. Per germline, CDR1 MNHEY and CDR2 SVGAGI. CDR3 region: CASSKGGRDGYTF. For the CDR3, the DNA is TGTGCCAGCAGCAAAGGAGGGAGAGATGGCTACACCTTC.

This clone was detected once. V is TRBV10-3 and J is TRBJ1-3, with D unclear. Germline values: CDR1 ENHRY, CDR2 SYGVKD. V was trimmed by 4 bases and J by 0 bases, leaving 10 bases between them. CDR3 size: 15 residues. CDR3 protein: CAISGQAYSGNTIYF. Written as DNA, the CDR3 is TGTGCCATCAGTGGGCAGGCATACTCTGGAAACACCATATATTTT.

The rearrangement uses TRBV5-6 and TRBJ2-7, with 9 bases lining up with TRBD1. The V and J ends lost 4 bases and 0 bases, in that order; junction bases with no gene match: 14. This CDR3 comprises 18 residues. The germline CDR1 and CDR2 sequences are SGHDT and YYEEEE. CDR3 nucleotides: TGTGCCAGCAGCCTAGTCCCGGGACAGGGCCGAAGCTCCTACGAGCAGTACTTC. Its translation is CASSLVPGQGRSSYEQYF.

V and J are TRBV5-6 and TRBJ1-2; 7 bases are a match to TRBD1. Trimming cost V 0 bases and J 2 bases; bases outside gene matches: 4. CDR1 SGHDT and CDR2 YYEEEE come from the germline V gene. This CDR3 is built from 15 residues. CDR3 region: CASSLEGAINYGYTF. The CDR3 nucleotides read TGTGCCAGCAGCTTGGAGGGGGCGATCAACTATGGCTACACCTTC.

The chain joins TRBV27 to TRBJ1-1, with D perhaps matching TRBD1 (5 bases). The V and J ends lost 0 bases and 10 bases respectively, with 15 bases between them. Germline CDR1 and CDR2: MNHEY and SMNVEV (reference sequence). The CDR3 is 14 amino acids. In nucleotides, the CDR3 is TGTGCCAGCAGTTTATCGATGAGTGGAGGGGTAGCTTTCTTT. Amino acid sequence: CASSLSMSGGVAFF.

The chain carries TRBV19 and TRBJ1-2; 7 bases are a match to TRBD1. J gave up 1 base and V 4 bases, and 6 bases lay outside the gene matches. CDR1 and CDR2 from the germline V gene are LNHDA and SQIVND (reference sequence). This CDR3 region has 15 residues. The CDR3 protein is CASSNQQGINYGYTF. DNA of the CDR3: TGTGCCAGTAGTAACCAACAGGGGATTAACTATGGCTACACCTTC.

This clone showed up just a few times. The chain has TRBV7-2 and TRBJ1-2; TRBD1 matches at 8 bases. The V and J ends lost 4 bases and 5 bases, in that order; junction bases with no gene match: 15. Germline CDR1 reads SGHTA; CDR2 reads FQGNSA. CDR3 length: 17 residues. The CDR3 sequence is CASSSRRVARGLYGYTF. DNA for the CDR3: TGTGCCAGCAGCTCCCGCAGGGTGGCCAGGGGGCTGTATGGCTACACCTTC.

This clone was recorded only once. J is TRBJ2-7 and V is TRBV7-3; 7 bases map to TRBD1. Germline V gene data show CDR1 as SGHTA and CDR2 as FQGTGA. V was clipped by 5 bases and J by 7 bases; unmatched bases: 5. CDR3 size: 12 residues. CDR3 sequence (DNA): TGTGCCAGCAGCGCACCAGGGGGAGAGCAGTACTTC. Translation gives CASSAPGGEQYF.

Here the CDR3 DNA reads TGTGCCAGCAGTCCGACAGACTACGAGCAGTACTTC. This translates into CASSPTDYEQYF. The chain is built from TRBV12-3 or TRBV12-4 and TRBJ2-7; D might be TRBD1 (5 bases). The V end was cut by 5 bases, the J end by 3 bases, with 8 bases between. The CDR3 consists of 12 residues.

V gene TRBV2 combines with J gene TRBJ2-1, with D perhaps matching TRBD1 (6 bases). CDR1 and CDR2 from the germline V gene are SNHLY and FYNNEI. V was pared by 0 bases and J by 6 bases, with 12 bases between. This CDR3 has 15 amino acids. CDR3 protein: CASSEAGARGNEQFF. The CDR3 bases are TGTGCCAGCAGTGAAGCGGGGGCGAGAGGCAATGAGCAGTTCTTC.

This clone was detected once. The V and J genes are TRBV11-2 and TRBJ1-2, with 7 bases identical to TRBD1. Trimming removed 7 bases from V and 5 bases from J; junction bases left unmatched: 7. CDR1 is SGHAT and CDR2 is FQNNGV in the germline V gene. This CDR3 region has 13 residues. CDR3 in amino acids: CASTHPRGYGYTF. The CDR3 DNA reads TGTGCCAGCACCCACCCCAGGGGGTATGGCTACACCTTC.

Notes on this clone: This sample also contains other DNA sequences that code for the same CDR3. The gene calls are TRBV3-1 (or the pseudogene TRBV3-2) and TRBJ1-5; unclear D gene. V was trimmed by 0 bases and J by 6 bases, leaving 3 bases between them. Germline V CDR1 and CDR2: LGHDT, YNNKEL (reference sequence). The CDR3 totals 12 residues. The CDR3 coding sequence is TGTGCCAGCAGCCAAGATCGTCAGCCCCAGCATTTT. Protein sequence: CASSQDRQPQHF.

The chain is built from TRBV5-1 and TRBJ2-7; tentative D call: TRBD1 (5 bases). The CDR3 spans 13 residues. Trimming removed 7 bases at V and 7 bases at J, with 18 bases between. The germline V gene encodes CDR1 SGHRS and CDR2 YFSETQ. This chain's CDR3 is CASSITGVGEQYF. Written as DNA, the CDR3 is TGCGCCAGCTCTATTACAGGAGTGGGAGAGCAGTACTTC.